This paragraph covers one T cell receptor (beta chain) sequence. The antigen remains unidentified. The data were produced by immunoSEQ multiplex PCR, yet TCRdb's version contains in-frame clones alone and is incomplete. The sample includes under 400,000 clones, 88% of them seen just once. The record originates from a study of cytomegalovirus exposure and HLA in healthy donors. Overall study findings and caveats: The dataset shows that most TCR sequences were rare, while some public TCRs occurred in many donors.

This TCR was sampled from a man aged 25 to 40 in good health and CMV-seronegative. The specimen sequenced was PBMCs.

The CDR3 sequence is CSVVLGNTIYF. CDR3 nucleotides: TGCAGCGTTGTACTAGGAAACACCATATATTTT. The chain uses TRBV29-1 and TRBJ1-3; D is uncertain. Germline loops: CDR1 SQVTM, CDR2 ANQGSEA. CDR3 length: 11 amino acids. The V end was cut by 4 bases, the J end by 4 bases, with 5 bases between.